Listed here are 12 T cell receptor beta chains from one sample, sequenced in a study of cytotoxic CD8 clonotypes in ibrutinib-treated CLL. Sequencing used immunoSEQ multiplex PCR; TCRdb keeps in-frame clones, though not all of them. Of about 140,000 clones listed, about 91% are singletons. Source: PBMCs, taken after 12 months of ibrutinib treatment. The receptors here all came from a human donor with chronic lymphocytic leukemia.

V and J are TRBV29-1 and TRBJ2-5; 7 bases line up with TRBD1. CDR3 length: 12 amino acids. Germline CDR1 SQVTM, CDR2 ANQGSEA. Trimming took 6 bases from V and 7 from J; bases not matched to a gene: 8. The CDR3 DNA is TGCAGCGTGGACAGGCATCTTCTGACCCAGTACTTC. Protein sequence: CSVDRHLLTQYF.

CDR3: CASSLGAGGQYEQYF. CDR3 nucleotide sequence: TGTGCCAGCAGCTTAGGGGCAGGGGGCCAGTACGAGCAGTACTTC. This chain links TRBV7-8 with TRBJ2-7; 8 bases line up with TRBD1. There are 15 residues in the CDR3. Trimming removed 1 base from V and 4 bases from J; junction bases left unmatched: 6. Germline V CDR1 and CDR2: SGHVS, FQNEAQ.

The J gene is TRBJ1-1, the V gene TRBV6-5, with unresolved D. The V gene's germline CDR1 is MNHEY and CDR2 SVGAGI. V lost 6 bases to trimming and J lost 4 bases, with 6 bases between them. The length of the CDR3 is 11 residues. The CDR3 loop is CASRTSTEAFF. In DNA, the CDR3 is TGTGCCAGCAGGACTAGCACTGAAGCTTTCTTT.

The chain employs TRBV6-6 and TRBJ2-2; D might be TRBD2 (5 bases). Looked up from germline, CDR1 is MNHNY and CDR2 is SVGAGI (reference sequence). Between the trimmed V and J ends, which lost 8 bases and 7 bases, there was a span of 14 bases. The CDR3 has 13 amino acids. In nucleotides, the CDR3 is TGTGCCAGCGTGAGGGCCGAGGTCGGGGAGCTGTTTTTT. Its translation is CASVRAEVGELFF.

The V and J genes are TRBV7-9 and TRBJ2-7, with TRBD1 matching 9 bases. Germline V CDR1 and CDR2: SEHNR, FQNEAQ (reference sequence). The CDR3 contains 15 residues. J gave up 3 bases and V 3 bases, and 6 bases lay outside the gene matches. The CDR3 DNA is TGTGCCAGCAGCTTCGGACAGGGGTATTTCTACGAGCAGTACTTC. Its translation: CASSFGQGYFYEQYF.

This chain joins TRBV9 and TRBJ2-3; D is ambiguous. There are 15 residues in the CDR3. Trimming cost V 1 base and J 1 base, with 10 bases left between them. Germline V gene lookup returns CDR1 SGDLS and CDR2 YYNGEE. The CDR3, as DNA: TGTGCCAGCAGCGTATTCTCCTCCGGCACAGATACGCAGTATTTT. Encoded protein: CASSVFSSGTDTQYF.

The CDR3 protein is CASSLAQGKETQYF. CDR3 in DNA: TGTGCCAGCAGCTTGGCCCAGGGTAAAGAGACCCAGTACTTC. This rearrangement joins TRBV5-6 to TRBJ2-5, with a possible D match to TRBD1 (5 bases). Germline CDR1 is SGHDT and CDR2 is YYEEEE. This CDR3 contains 14 residues. The V gene lost 0 bases and the J gene lost 3 bases, with 9 bases spanning the gap.

The chain employs TRBV18 and TRBJ1-5; TRBD1 is a possible D gene (6 bases). CDR3 length equals 16 residues. Trimming pared 0 bases from V and 3 bases from J, leaving 12 bases between. Germline CDR1 is KGHSH and CDR2 is LQKENI. The CDR3 spells CASSPPLGGNNQPQHF. Here the CDR3 DNA reads TGTGCCAGCTCACCACCACTTGGGGGCAACAATCAGCCCCAGCATTTT.

This clone was recorded only once. The chain joins TRBV19 to TRBJ1-5, with D tentatively TRBD1 (6 bases). The CDR3 is 15 residues long. Germline CDR1 is LNHDA and CDR2 is SQIVND (reference sequence). V was clipped by 5 bases and J by 1 base, with 12 bases between them. In DNA form, the CDR3 reads TGTGCCAGTAGTTCAGGACAGTCCAGCAATCAGCCCCAGCATTTT. It codes for CASSSGQSSNQPQHF.

The chain uses TRBV6-5 and TRBJ2-7; D remains unclear. Germline CDR1 and CDR2: MNHEY and SVGAGI. The CDR3 is 15 amino acids. Trimming pared 2 bases from V and 2 bases from J, leaving 13 bases between. The CDR3 DNA follows: TGTGCCAGCAGTTACACGAAGGGTCCCGCCTACGAGCAGTACTTC. Amino acids: CASSYTKGPAYEQYF.

V usage is TRBV5-1 and J usage is TRBJ2-1; D gene uncertain. This CDR3 region has 11 residues. Deletions cut 4 bases from V and 8 bases from J, with 7 bases between. Germline-derived CDR1 and CDR2 are SGHRS and YFSETQ. CDR3: CASSAWDEQFF. The DNA for the CDR3 is TGCGCCAGCAGCGCGTGGGATGAGCAGTTCTTC.

This rearrangement joins TRBV11-2 to TRBJ1-4, with 8 bases that match TRBD1. The CDR3 length is 14 residues. The germline V gene has CDR1 SGHAT and CDR2 FQNNGV. V lost 0 bases and J lost 7; bases outside the gene matches: 1. The CDR3 bases are TGTGCCAGCAGCTTAGAAGGACAGGGTGAAAAACTGTTTTTT. Translation gives CASSLEGQGEKLFF.